This TCR beta chain was identified during a study of graft-versus-host responses after intestinal transplantation. Overall study: Multivisceral, liver-intestinal, or isolated intestinal transplants were performed in recipients. All recipients were given anti-thymocyte globulin induction, and tacrolimus and steroids were then administered for three to four years. Overall study findings and caveats: Researchers found peak circulating GvH clone levels linked to early post-transplant HvG declines. In recipient marrow, GvH clones were found, and some appeared first in ileum or blood.

Profiled with immunoSEQ multiplex PCR; TCRdb holds only in-frame clones, not every one. The sample lists more than 80,000 clones; around nine tenths were seen once. Turning to this clone: Its matching antigen is unknown.

CDR1 and CDR2 from the germline V gene are MDHEN and SYDVKM. V was shortened by 6 bases and J by 2 bases, with 13 bases between the two germline ends. This CDR3 is 14 amino acids long. The input for sequencing was unstimulated CD4+ T cells sorted from spleen or lymph node cells, taken before intestinal transplant. The clonotype originates from a human donor who received an intestinal transplant. This sequence joins TRBV28 and TRBJ1-2; D may be TRBD1 (5 bases). The CDR3 region has the DNA TGTGCCAGCAGGTCAGGGCTCGGCAACTATGGCTACACCTTC. Translated: CASRSGLGNYGYTF.